This entry features one T cell receptor (beta chain) sequence. Its antigen is undetermined. The sample originates from a study of T cell responses to AZD1222 COVID-19 vaccine. The overall study: Samples with a second dose at about 4 or about 12 weeks were pooled together. General study points: Just six AZD1222 recipients were seropositive at baseline.

CDR3 size: 13 residues. The ends were cut back, 3 bases at V and 2 bases at J, with 8 bases in the middle. Germline CDR1 reads SNHLY; CDR2 reads FYNNEI. Some clones are missing from TCRdb's copy, which holds only in-frame ones; the method was immunoSEQ multiplex PCR. The table includes roughly 78,000 clones, roughly 80% detected once. The sequence derives from an adult in good health. J is TRBJ2-7 and V is TRBV2, with a tentative D call TRBD2 (5 bases). The specimen comprised peripheral blood, sampled on day 0 of AZD1222 vaccination. CDR3 residues: CASSEHGTYEQYF. The CDR3 region has the DNA TGTGCCAGCAGTGAGCACGGGACCTACGAGCAGTACTTC. Full variable domain (outside the CDR3, taken from reference TRBV2 and TRBJ2-7): EPEVTQTPSHQVTQMGQEVILRCVPISNHLYFYWYRQILGQKVEFLVSFYNNEISEKSEIFDDQFSVERPDGSNFTLKIRSTKLEDSAMYFCASSEHGTYEQYFGPGTRLTVT.